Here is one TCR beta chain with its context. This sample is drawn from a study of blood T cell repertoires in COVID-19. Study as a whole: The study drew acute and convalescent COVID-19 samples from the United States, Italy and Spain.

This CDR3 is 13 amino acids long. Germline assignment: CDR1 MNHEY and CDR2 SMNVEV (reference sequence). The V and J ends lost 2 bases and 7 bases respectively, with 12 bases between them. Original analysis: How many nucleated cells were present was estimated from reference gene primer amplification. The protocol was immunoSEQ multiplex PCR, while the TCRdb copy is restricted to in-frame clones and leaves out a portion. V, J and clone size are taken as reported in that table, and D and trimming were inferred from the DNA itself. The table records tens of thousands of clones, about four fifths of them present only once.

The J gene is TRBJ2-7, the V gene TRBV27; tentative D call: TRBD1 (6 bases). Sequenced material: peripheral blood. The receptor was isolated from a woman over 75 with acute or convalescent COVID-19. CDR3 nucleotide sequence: TGTGCCAGCAGTTTAGCCGGGACAATTGAGCAGTACTTC. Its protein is CASSLAGTIEQYF.